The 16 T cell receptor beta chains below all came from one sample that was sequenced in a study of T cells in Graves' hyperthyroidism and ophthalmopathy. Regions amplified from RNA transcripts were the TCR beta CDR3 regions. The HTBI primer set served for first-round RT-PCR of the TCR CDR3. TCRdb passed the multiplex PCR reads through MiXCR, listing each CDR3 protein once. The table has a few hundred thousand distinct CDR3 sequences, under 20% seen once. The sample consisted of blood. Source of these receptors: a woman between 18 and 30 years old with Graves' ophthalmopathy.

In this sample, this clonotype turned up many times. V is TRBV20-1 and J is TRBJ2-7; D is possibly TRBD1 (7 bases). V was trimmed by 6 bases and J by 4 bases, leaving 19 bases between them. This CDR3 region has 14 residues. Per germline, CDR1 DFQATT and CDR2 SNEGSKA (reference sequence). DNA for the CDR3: TGCAGTGCGACCAACGGAGGGGGCCAATACGAGCAGTACTTC. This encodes CSATNGGGQYEQYF.

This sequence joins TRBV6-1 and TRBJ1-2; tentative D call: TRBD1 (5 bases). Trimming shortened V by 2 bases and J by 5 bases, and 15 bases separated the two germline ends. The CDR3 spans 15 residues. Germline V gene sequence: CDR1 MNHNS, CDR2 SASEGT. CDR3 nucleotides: TGTGCCAGCAGTGAATCGTCGACTGGGGCTTATGGCTACACCTTC. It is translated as CASSESSTGAYGYTF.

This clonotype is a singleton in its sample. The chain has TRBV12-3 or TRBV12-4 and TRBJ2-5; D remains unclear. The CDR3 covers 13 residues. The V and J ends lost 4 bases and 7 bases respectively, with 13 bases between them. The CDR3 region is CASSSGSMRTQYF. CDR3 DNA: TGTGCCAGCAGTTCCGGGTCAATGCGGACCCAGTACTTC.

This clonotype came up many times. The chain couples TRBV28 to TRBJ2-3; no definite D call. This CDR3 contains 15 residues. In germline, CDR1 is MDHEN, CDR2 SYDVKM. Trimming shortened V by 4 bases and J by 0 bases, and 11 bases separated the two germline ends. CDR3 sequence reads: CASSSLSTSTDTQYF. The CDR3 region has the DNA TGTGCCAGCAGTTCCCTCTCCACCAGCACAGATACGCAGTATTTT. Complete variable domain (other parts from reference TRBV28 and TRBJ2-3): DVKVTQSSRYLVKRTGEKVFLECVQDMDHENMFWYRQDPGLGLRLIYFSYDVKMKEKGDIPEGYSVSREKKERFSLILESASTNQTSMYLCASSSLSTSTDTQYFGPGTRLTVL.

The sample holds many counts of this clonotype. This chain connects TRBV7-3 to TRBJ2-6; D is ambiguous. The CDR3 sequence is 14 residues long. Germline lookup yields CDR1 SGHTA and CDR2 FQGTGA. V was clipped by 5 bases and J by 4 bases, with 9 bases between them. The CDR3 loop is CASSPMVGANVLTF. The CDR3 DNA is TGTGCCAGCAGCCCCATGGTGGGGGCCAACGTCCTGACTTTC.

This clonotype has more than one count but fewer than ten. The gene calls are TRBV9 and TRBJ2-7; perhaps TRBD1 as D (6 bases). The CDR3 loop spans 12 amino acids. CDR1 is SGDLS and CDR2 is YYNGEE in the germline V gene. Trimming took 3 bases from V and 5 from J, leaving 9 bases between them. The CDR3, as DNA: TGTGCCAGCAGCGGGAACAGGGACGAGCAGTACTTC. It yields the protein CASSGNRDEQYF.

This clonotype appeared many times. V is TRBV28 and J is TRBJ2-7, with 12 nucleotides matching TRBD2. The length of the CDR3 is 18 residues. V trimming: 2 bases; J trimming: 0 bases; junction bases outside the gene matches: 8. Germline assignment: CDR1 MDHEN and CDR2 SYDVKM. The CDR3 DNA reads TGTGCCAGCAGTTTACAGTTACAGACTAGCGGGAGCTCCTACGAGCAGTACTTC. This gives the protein CASSLQLQTSGSSYEQYF.

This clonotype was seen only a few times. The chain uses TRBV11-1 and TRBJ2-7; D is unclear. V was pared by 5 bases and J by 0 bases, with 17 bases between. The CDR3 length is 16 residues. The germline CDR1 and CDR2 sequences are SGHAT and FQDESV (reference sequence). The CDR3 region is CASSPSPRIHSYEQYF. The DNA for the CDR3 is TGTGCCAGCAGCCCATCACCAAGGATACACTCCTACGAGCAGTACTTC.

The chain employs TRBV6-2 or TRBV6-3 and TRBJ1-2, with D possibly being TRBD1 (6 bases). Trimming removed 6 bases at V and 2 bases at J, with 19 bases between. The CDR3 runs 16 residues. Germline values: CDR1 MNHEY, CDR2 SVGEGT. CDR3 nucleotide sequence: TGTGCCAGCAGATCAACACGCAGGGGAGCGAACTATGGCTACACCTTC. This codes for CASRSTRRGANYGYTF.

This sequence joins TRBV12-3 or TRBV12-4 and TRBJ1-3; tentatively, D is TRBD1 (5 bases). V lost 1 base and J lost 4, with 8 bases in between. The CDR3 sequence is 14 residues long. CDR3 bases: TGTGCCAGCAGTTTAGTGGGGACCGGAAACACCATATATTTT. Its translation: CASSLVGTGNTIYF.

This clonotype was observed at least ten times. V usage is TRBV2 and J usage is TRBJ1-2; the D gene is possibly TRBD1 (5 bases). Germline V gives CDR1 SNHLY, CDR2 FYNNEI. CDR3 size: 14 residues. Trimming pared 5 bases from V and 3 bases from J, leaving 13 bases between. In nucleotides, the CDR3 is TGTGCCAGCAGTCGGTCCCCAGGGTACTATGGCTACACCTTC. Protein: CASSRSPGYYGYTF.

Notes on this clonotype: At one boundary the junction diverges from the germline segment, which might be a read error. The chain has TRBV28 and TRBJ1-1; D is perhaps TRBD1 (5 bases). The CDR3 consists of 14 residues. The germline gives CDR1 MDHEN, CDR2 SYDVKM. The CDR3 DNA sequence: TGTGCCAGTTGGGAGGACACCCATGATAATGAAGCTCTCTTT. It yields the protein CASWEDTHDNEALF.

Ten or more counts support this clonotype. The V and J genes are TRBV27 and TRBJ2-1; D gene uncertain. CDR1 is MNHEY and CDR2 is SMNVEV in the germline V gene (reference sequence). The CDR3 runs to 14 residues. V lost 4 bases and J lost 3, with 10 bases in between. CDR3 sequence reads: CASSSPPFYNEQFF. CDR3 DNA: TGTGCCAGCAGTTCCCCCCCGTTCTACAATGAGCAGTTCTTC.

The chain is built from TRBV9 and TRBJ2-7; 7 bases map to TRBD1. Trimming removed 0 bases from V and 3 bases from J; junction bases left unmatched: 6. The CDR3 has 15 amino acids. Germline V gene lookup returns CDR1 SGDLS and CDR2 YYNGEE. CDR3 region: CASSVGQGVDYEQYF. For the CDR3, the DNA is TGTGCCAGCAGCGTAGGGCAGGGGGTTGACTACGAGCAGTACTTC.

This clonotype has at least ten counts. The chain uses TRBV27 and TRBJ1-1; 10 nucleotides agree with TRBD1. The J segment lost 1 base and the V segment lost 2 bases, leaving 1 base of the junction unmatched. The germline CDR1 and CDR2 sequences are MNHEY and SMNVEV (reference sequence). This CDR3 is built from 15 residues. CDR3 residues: CASSLDRGPNTEAFF. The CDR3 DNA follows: TGTGCCAGCAGTTTAGACAGGGGGCCGAACACTGAAGCTTTCTTT.

CDR3 residues: CASISPQGSGYTF. CDR3 bases: TGTGCCAGCATCTCCCCCCAGGGGTCCGGCTACACCTTC. V usage is TRBV7-9 and J usage is TRBJ1-2, with D tentatively TRBD1 (6 bases). The CDR3 runs 13 residues. The V gene lost 7 bases and the J gene lost 8 bases, with 17 bases spanning the gap. Germline assignment: CDR1 SEHNR and CDR2 FQNEAQ (reference sequence).